The 23 T cell receptor beta chains listed next were all sequenced from one sample in a study of vaccination and CD4 T cells after COVID-19. Treatment noted: approximately nine-day PBMC culture with coronavirus spike peptide pools or control peptides (ViraFEST assay). No antigens are known for them. At the Johns Hopkins FTIC core, DNA taken from cultured CD4+ T cells was sequenced by way of the Oncomine TCR Beta short-read assay. Using its own MiXCR run on the PCR reads, TCRdb lists one record per CDR3 protein. The data contain about 15,000 distinct CDR3 sequences, roughly 45% of them singletons. The sample here was CD4+ T cells from blood, cultured in vitro, taken before SARS-CoV-2 vaccination. The receptors were sampled from a human donor who had recovered from COVID-19.

The V gene is TRBV7-2, the J gene TRBJ2-1; possible D gene TRBD2, 6 bases. Deletions cut 3 bases from V and 0 bases from J, with 18 bases between. Per germline, CDR1 SGHTA and CDR2 FQGNSA. The CDR3 has 18 residues. As DNA, the CDR3 is TGTGCCAGCAGCTTCAAACTGGGACTTTCCGACTCCTACAATGAGCAGTTCTTC. It specifies CASSFKLGLSDSYNEQFF.

The CDR3 region is CASSKTSGISYEQYF. DNA for the CDR3: TGTGCCAGCAGTAAGACTAGCGGGATCTCCTACGAGCAGTACTTC. The V gene is TRBV27, the J gene TRBJ2-7; 11 nucleotides line up with TRBD2. V trimming: 5 bases; J trimming: 0 bases; junction bases outside the gene matches: 3. CDR3 length: 15 residues. Germline-derived CDR1 and CDR2 are MNHEY and SMNVEV (reference sequence).

J is TRBJ1-1 and V is TRBV11-2; D unresolved. The germline V gene has CDR1 SGHAT and CDR2 FQNNGV. The CDR3 extends over 13 amino acids. V dropped 3 bases and J dropped 0 bases, with 5 bases sitting between them. CDR3 amino acids: CASSFQMNTEAFF. The CDR3 DNA reads TGTGCCAGCAGCTTCCAAATGAACACTGAAGCTTTCTTT.

The chain is built from TRBV7-8 and TRBJ1-1; TRBD1 might be the D (6 bases). The ends were cut back, 5 bases at V and 1 base at J, with 14 bases in the middle. This CDR3 spans 15 amino acids. Looked up from germline, CDR1 is SGHVS and CDR2 is FQNEAQ. The CDR3 is CASSAVWGANTEAFF. In nucleotides, the CDR3 is TGTGCCAGCAGCGCGGTGTGGGGGGCGAACACTGAAGCTTTCTTT. Combining the CDR3 with reference TRBV7-8 and TRBJ1-1 gives the whole variable domain GAGVSQSPRYKVAKRGQDVALRCDPISGHVSLFWYQQALGQGPEFLTYFQNEAQLDKSGLPSDRFFAERPEGSVSTLKIQRTQQEDSAVYLCASSAVWGANTEAFFGQGTRLTVV.

This clonotype has only a few counts. The chain joins TRBV25-1 to TRBJ2-3; unclear D gene. The CDR3 consists of 13 residues. Germline V gene lookup returns CDR1 MGHDK and CDR2 SYGVNS. The germline V and J ends were trimmed by 6 bases and 1 base, with 8 bases remaining between them. The CDR3 DNA sequence: TGTGCCAGCAGGCGTGGGGGCACAGATACGCAGTATTTT. Amino acid sequence: CASRRGGTDTQYF.

Only a few counts were recorded for this clonotype. The chain is built from TRBV19 and TRBJ2-5, with 8 bases fitting TRBD1. The germline V gene encodes CDR1 LNHDA and CDR2 SQIVND (reference sequence). V lost 2 bases and J lost 4; bases outside the gene matches: 9. The CDR3 length is 16 residues. CDR3 sequence: CASSIFGRGLRETQYF. CDR3 DNA: TGTGCCAGTAGTATATTCGGCAGGGGGCTTAGAGAGACCCAGTACTTC. The whole variable domain, remainder taken from reference TRBV19 and TRBJ2-5, is DGGITQSPKYLFRKEGQNVTLSCEQNLNHDAMYWYRQDPGQGLRLIYYSQIVNDFQKGDIAEGYSVSREKKESFPLTVTSAQKNPTAFYLCASSIFGRGLRETQYFGPGTRLLVL.

This sequence joins TRBV11-3 and TRBJ2-5, with TRBD1 as a possible D gene (6 bases). The V end was cut by 5 bases, the J end by 5 bases, with 6 bases between. The germline gives CDR1 SGHNT, CDR2 YENEEA. CDR3 length: 11 amino acids. CDR3 in amino acids: CASSTGETQYF. CDR3 sequence (DNA): TGTGCCAGCAGCACAGGGGAGACCCAGTACTTC.

V and J are TRBV4-3 and TRBJ1-1, with D possibly being TRBD1 (5 bases). Trimming removed 0 bases from V and 12 bases from J, with 17 bases in between. Germline values: CDR1 LGHNA, CDR2 YSLEER. The length of the CDR3 is 14 residues. CDR3 amino acids: CASSQDRSRDATFF. DNA for the CDR3: TGCGCCAGCAGCCAAGATCGTTCCCGGGACGCGACTTTCTTT.

This clonotype was found a few times. V and J are TRBV19 and TRBJ2-3; TRBD1 aligns across 8 bases. CDR1 and CDR2 from the germline V gene are LNHDA and SQIVND (reference sequence). J gave up 2 bases and V 10 bases, and 5 bases lay outside the gene matches. The CDR3 is 13 residues long. The CDR3 reads CATGQGHTDTQYF. Written as DNA, the CDR3 is TGTGCCACAGGACAGGGCCACACAGATACGCAGTATTTT.

The rearrangement links TRBV7-2 to TRBJ2-3; 8 nucleotides align to TRBD2. Germline V gene lookup returns CDR1 SGHTA and CDR2 FQGNSA. Trimming took 5 bases from V and 2 from J; bases not matched to a gene: 12. The CDR3 runs to 17 residues. The CDR3 protein is CASSRITSRGDTDTQYF. CDR3 coding DNA: TGTGCCAGCAGCCGGATTACATCGCGGGGGGACACAGATACGCAGTATTTT.

Regarding this clonotype: One end of the junction varies from germline; a read error may be responsible. The chain links TRBV20-1 to TRBJ1-3; possibly TRBD1 for D (5 bases). This CDR3 spans 14 amino acids. Germline CDR1 is DFQATT and CDR2 is SNEGSKA (reference sequence). The CDR3 here is CSARGESSGNTIYF. The CDR3 nucleotides are TGCAGTGCGAGAGGGGAGAGCTCTGGAAACACCATATATTTT.

The J gene is TRBJ2-5, the V gene TRBV20-1; 9 bases match TRBD1. Germline V gene sequence: CDR1 DFQATT, CDR2 SNEGSKA (reference sequence). The CDR3 runs 12 residues. Trimming took 5 bases from V and 5 from J; bases not matched to a gene: 3. The CDR3 loop is CSARDRVETQYF. DNA of the CDR3: TGCAGTGCTCGGGACAGGGTCGAGACCCAGTACTTC.

By sample share, this clonotype is medium-sized (0.01 to 0.1%). V usage is TRBV6-1 and J usage is TRBJ1-5; 8 nucleotides line up with TRBD1. Per the germline V gene, CDR1 is MNHNS and CDR2 is SASEGT. With V trimmed by 6 bases and J by 4 bases, 8 bases remained unmatched. CDR3 length equals 15 residues. The CDR3 sequence is CASSDDRGRNQPQHF. CDR3 nucleotides: TGTGCCAGCAGCGACGACAGGGGACGAAATCAGCCCCAGCATTTT.

As concerns this clonotype: A junction end diverges from the germline sequence, so it may reflect a read error. J is TRBJ2-3 and V is TRBV20-1; D is possibly TRBD1 (6 bases). The CDR3 length is 14 residues. Looked up from germline, CDR1 is DFQATT and CDR2 is SNEGSKA (reference sequence). CDR3 loop: CNASSRGISDTQYF. CDR3 coding DNA: TGCAATGCTAGTTCCAGGGGAATATCAGATACGCAGTATTTT.

This chain uses TRBV20-1 with TRBJ1-5; D not certain. Between the trimmed V and J ends, which lost 3 bases and 3 bases, there was a span of 15 bases. The CDR3 runs 15 residues. Germline values: CDR1 DFQATT, CDR2 SNEGSKA (reference sequence). Written as DNA, the CDR3 is TGCAGTGCTAGCGGGAGGGTAGGGAACAATCAGCCCCAGCATTTT. It encodes CSASGRVGNNQPQHF.

In this sample, this clonotype turned up a few times. The chain employs TRBV7-2 and TRBJ2-1; 15 bases are a match to TRBD2. The CDR3 spans 19 residues. Germline trimming cut 5 bases from V and 4 bases from J; bases unmatched to any gene: 12. Germline values: CDR1 SGHTA, CDR2 FQGNSA. The chain's CDR3 is CASSERVPGLAGGYNEQFF. The CDR3 DNA follows: TGTGCCAGCAGCGAGAGGGTCCCGGGACTAGCGGGGGGTTACAATGAGCAGTTCTTC.

This chain connects TRBV28 to TRBJ1-5; 11 positions agree with TRBD1. Germline CDR1 reads MDHEN; CDR2 reads SYDVKM. The CDR3 totals 14 residues. V was clipped by 3 bases and J by 5 bases; unmatched bases: 0. The CDR3 DNA follows: TGTGCCAGCAGTTTGGACAGGGGGCATCAGCCCCAGCATTTT. Its translation: CASSLDRGHQPQHF.

In its sample, this clonotype was seen a few times. V gene TRBV20-1 combines with J gene TRBJ2-2; possible D gene TRBD2, 5 bases. Germline CDR1 reads DFQATT; CDR2 reads SNEGSKA (reference sequence). Trimming removed 7 bases from V and 7 bases from J, with 16 bases in between. This CDR3 is 13 amino acids long. CDR3 bases: TGCAGTGGAAGAGCGGCGGTTAGCGGGGAGCTGTTTTTT. It is translated as CSGRAAVSGELFF.

This CDR3 is CASSPTAQGFGEQFF. The DNA for the CDR3 is TGTGCCAGCAGCCCCACGGCACAGGGGTTCGGTGAGCAGTTCTTC. The chain joins TRBV9 to TRBJ2-1; 7 bases agree with TRBD1. Germline trimming cut 4 bases from V and 9 bases from J; bases unmatched to any gene: 13. The germline gives CDR1 SGDLS, CDR2 YYNGEE. This CDR3 has 15 amino acids.

The chain couples TRBV7-2 to TRBJ2-1; TRBD2 matches 16 bases. Germline CDR1 reads SGHTA; CDR2 reads FQGNSA. V lost 6 bases and J lost 2; bases outside the gene matches: 7. This CDR3 spans 18 amino acids. CDR3 nucleotide sequence: TGTGCCAGCAGGAAGGGACTAGCGGGAGGGCGCACCTACAATGAGCAGTTCTTC. Its protein is CASRKGLAGGRTYNEQFF. Full variable domain (remainder filled in from reference TRBV7-2 and TRBJ2-1): GAGVSQSPSNKVTEKGKDVELRCDPISGHTALYWYRQSLGQGLEFLIYFQGNSAPDKSGLPSDRFSAERTGGSVSTLTIQRTQQEDSAVYLCASRKGLAGGRTYNEQFFGPGTRLTVL.

The chain joins TRBV7-3 to TRBJ1-1; 8 nucleotides align to TRBD1. This CDR3 is 13 amino acids long. Germline V gives CDR1 SGHTA, CDR2 FQGTGA. J was trimmed by 11 bases and V by 4 bases; bases with no gene match: 9. CDR3 in DNA: TGTGCCAGCAGCTCTAATGGACAGGGAGCGGCTTTCTTT. Its translation is CASSSNGQGAAFF.

The chain recombines TRBV7-2 with TRBJ2-1, with 8 bases matching TRBD2. The CDR3 has 15 amino acids. Germline V gene data show CDR1 as SGHTA and CDR2 as FQGNSA. Unmatched junction bases numbered 0, after V lost 2 bases and J lost 0 bases. CDR3 DNA: TGTGCCAGCAGCTTAAGCGGGAGCTCCTACAATGAGCAGTTCTTC. Residues: CASSLSGSSYNEQFF.

V usage is TRBV28 and J usage is TRBJ1-1; TRBD1 is a possible D gene (6 bases). Trimming took off 2 bases at V and 3 bases at J, with 22 bases between the two ends. The CDR3 totals 18 residues. Germline V gives CDR1 MDHEN, CDR2 SYDVKM. Written as DNA, the CDR3 is TGTGCCAGCAGTTTAGGGGGGGCGGGGAATAGGGAAGACACTGAAGCTTTCTTT. Protein sequence: CASSLGGAGNREDTEAFF. Looking up the rest from reference TRBV28 and TRBJ1-1 gives the full variable domain: DVKVTQSSRYLVKRTGEKVFLECVQDMDHENMFWYRQDPGLGLRLIYFSYDVKMKEKGDIPEGYSVSREKKERFSLILESASTNQTSMYLCASSLGGAGNREDTEAFFGQGTRLTVV.